The 22 T cell receptor beta chains reported below all come from one sample, sequenced in a study of vaccination and CD4 T cells after COVID-19. Treatment described: roughly 11-day PBMC culture with coronavirus spike peptide pools or control peptides (ViraFEST assay). An Oncomine TCR Beta short-read assay was used to sequence the DNA from cultured CD4+ T cells. MiXCR, applied by TCRdb to the PCR reads, yields one record per CDR3 protein. The sample lists about 9,100 distinct CDR3 sequences; around two thirds were seen once. These receptors' antigens are unknown. The sequencing sample was made of CD4+ T cells from blood, cultured in vitro. Every receptor here comes from a human donor who had recovered from COVID-19.

The chain has TRBV19 and TRBJ1-5; 11 bases line up with TRBD1. The germline gives CDR1 LNHDA, CDR2 SQIVND (reference sequence). The J segment lost 5 bases and the V segment lost 7 bases, leaving 10 bases of the junction unmatched. The CDR3 extends over 16 amino acids. CDR3: CASTPVGTGGDQPQHF. The CDR3 region has the DNA TGTGCCAGTACCCCAGTCGGGACAGGGGGGGATCAGCCCCAGCATTTT.

The chain is built from TRBV7-2 and TRBJ2-7; no definite D call. The germline V and J ends were trimmed by 1 base and 1 base, with 8 bases remaining between them. This CDR3 is built from 14 residues. Germline assignment: CDR1 SGHTA and CDR2 FQGNSA. CDR3: CASSLDWGSYEQYF. As DNA, the CDR3 is TGTGCCAGCAGCTTAGATTGGGGATCCTACGAGCAGTACTTC.

The chain combines TRBV7-8 with TRBJ2-2, with D unclear. The CDR3 runs to 14 residues. Germline values: CDR1 SGHVS, CDR2 FQNEAQ. The V gene lost 6 bases and the J gene lost 0 bases, with 8 bases spanning the gap. The CDR3 sequence is CASRIMSNTGELFF. The CDR3 coding sequence is TGTGCCAGCAGGATTATGTCGAACACCGGGGAGCTGTTTTTT.

This clonotype was detected once. The chain employs TRBV2 and TRBJ2-5, with TRBD1 identical over 9 bases. This CDR3 region has 13 residues. Germline assignment: CDR1 SNHLY and CDR2 FYNNEI. V was pared by 5 bases and J by 3 bases, with 1 base of the junction left unmatched. The chain's CDR3 is CASSRQGEETQYF. The CDR3 DNA reads as TGTGCCAGCAGTAGACAGGGGGAAGAGACCCAGTACTTC. The full variable domain, with the rest looked up from reference TRBV2 and TRBJ2-5, is EPEVTQTPSHQVTQMGQEVILRCVPISNHLYFYWYRQILGQKVEFLVSFYNNEISEKSEIFDDQFSVERPDGSNFTLKIRSTKLEDSAMYFCASSRQGEETQYFGPGTRLLVL.

CDR3 in amino acids: CASSKNAGHNTEAFF. For the CDR3, the DNA is TGTGCCAGCAGCAAAAACGCAGGGCACAACACTGAAGCTTTCTTT. V is TRBV7-3 and J is TRBJ1-1; TRBD1 might be the D (5 bases). Trimming took 5 bases from V and 2 from J, leaving 15 bases between them. Germline CDR1 and CDR2: SGHTA and FQGTGA. The CDR3 spans 15 residues.

The chain uses TRBV24-1 and TRBJ2-1; 8 bases map to TRBD1. This CDR3 is built from 15 residues. V shed 3 bases, J shed 7 bases, and the junction held 7 bases outside the gene matches. In germline, CDR1 is KGHDR, CDR2 SFDVKD. The CDR3 region is CATSDGQGAPNEQFF. DNA of the CDR3: TGTGCCACCAGTGATGGGCAGGGGGCGCCGAATGAGCAGTTCTTC.

CDR3 in amino acids: CASSFPGSSGNTIYF. DNA of the CDR3: TGTGCCAGCAGCTTCCCAGGGAGCTCTGGAAACACCATATATTTT. This chain connects TRBV11-3 to TRBJ1-3; the D gene is possibly TRBD1 (5 bases). The CDR3 is made up of 15 amino acids. Trimming removed 3 bases from V and 0 bases from J, with 9 bases in between. Germline CDR1 SGHNT, CDR2 YENEEA.

The chain joins TRBV30 to TRBJ2-7; perhaps TRBD1 as D (5 bases). Trimming removed 7 bases at V and 2 bases at J, with 12 bases between. Per the germline V gene, CDR1 is GTSNPN and CDR2 is SVGIG (reference sequence). The CDR3 consists of 12 residues. The CDR3 loop reads CAFRQPTYEQYF. The CDR3 coding sequence is TGTGCCTTCCGACAGCCAACCTACGAGCAGTACTTC.

This clonotype was seen a few times. The chain couples TRBV6-1 to TRBJ2-7, with 9 bases fitting TRBD2. Per the germline V gene, CDR1 is MNHNS and CDR2 is SASEGT. The trim removed 4 bases at V and 5 bases at J, leaving 9 bases unmatched. This CDR3 has 15 amino acids. The CDR3 loop is CASSAGGTSSHEQYF. The CDR3 DNA sequence: TGTGCCAGCAGTGCCGGGGGGACTAGCTCTCACGAGCAGTACTTC.

The gene calls are TRBV6-1 and TRBJ2-7, with D tentatively TRBD2 (5 bases). This CDR3 spans 14 amino acids. V lost 0 bases and J lost 2, with 8 bases in between. Germline V gene lookup returns CDR1 MNHNS and CDR2 SASEGT. In DNA form, the CDR3 reads TGTGCCAGCAGTGAAGCAGGGAGTCCCTACGAGCAGTACTTC. This gives the protein CASSEAGSPYEQYF.

This clonotype was counted once. This chain links TRBV6-1 with TRBJ1-3; 7 nucleotides match TRBD1. Germline V gene sequence: CDR1 MNHNS, CDR2 SASEGT. The ends lost 5 bases at V and 4 bases at J; junction bases unmatched: 11. The CDR3 is 16 residues long. In DNA form, the CDR3 reads TGTGCCAGCAGTCGGGAGGGGGCCGGGAAAGGAAACACCATATATTTT. Its protein product is CASSREGAGKGNTIYF.

V usage is TRBV28 and J usage is TRBJ2-7, with D hard to call. Between the trimmed V and J ends, which lost 2 bases and 0 bases, there was a span of 8 bases. CDR1 and CDR2 (germline): MDHEN, SYDVKM. The CDR3 runs to 14 residues. This CDR3 is CASSLMRSSYEQYF. In DNA, the CDR3 is TGTGCCAGCAGTTTAATGCGGAGCTCCTACGAGCAGTACTTC.

This chain connects TRBV20-1 to TRBJ1-1; D is undetermined. The CDR3 loop spans 15 amino acids. Trimming pared 2 bases from V and 1 base from J, leaving 14 bases between. Germline V lookup: CDR1 DFQATT, CDR2 SNEGSKA (reference sequence). CDR3 amino acids: CSARLPLRQNTEAFF. In DNA form, the CDR3 reads TGCAGTGCTAGACTCCCCCTGAGACAGAACACTGAAGCTTTCTTT.

The table lists this clonotype with a count of one. The chain employs TRBV28 and TRBJ1-1, with D perhaps matching TRBD1 (6 bases). The CDR3 covers 12 residues. Germline V lookup: CDR1 MDHEN, CDR2 SYDVKM. With 8 bases removed from V and 0 bases from J, the gap between germline ends came to 7 bases. CDR3: CASRTVNTEAFF. The CDR3 nucleotides read TGTGCCAGCCGGACAGTGAACACTGAAGCTTTCTTT.

CDR3 residues: CSARGPGTYGYTF. CDR3 nucleotides: TGCAGTGCTAGAGGTCCCGGTACTTATGGCTACACCTTC. This chain joins TRBV20-1 and TRBJ1-2; no definite D call. Trimming shortened V by 1 base and J by 5 bases, and 11 bases separated the two germline ends. CDR1 DFQATT and CDR2 SNEGSKA come from the germline V gene (reference sequence). The CDR3 runs to 13 residues.

V gene TRBV30 combines with J gene TRBJ2-2; tentative D call: TRBD2 (6 bases). The CDR3 covers 16 residues. Between the trimmed V and J ends, which lost 8 bases and 0 bases, there was a span of 19 bases. Germline CDR1 and CDR2: GTSNPN and SVGIG (reference sequence). The CDR3 nucleotides read TGTGCCGGAGGGCCCGGCAGAAGAACGAACACCGGGGAGCTGTTTTTT. It yields the protein CAGGPGRRTNTGELFF.

This clonotype was seen only a few times. CDR3 sequence (DNA): TGTGCCAGCAGCTTATCAGATCAGGGGGATCAGCCCCAGCATTTT. Translating it yields CASSLSDQGDQPQHF. The J gene is TRBJ1-5, the V gene TRBV7-9; 7 nucleotides align to TRBD1. The CDR3 sequence is 15 residues long. Germline assignment: CDR1 SEHNR and CDR2 FQNEAQ (reference sequence). V gave up 2 bases and J gave up 5 bases; unmatched junction bases: 6.

V and J are TRBV12-3 or TRBV12-4 and TRBJ1-1; TRBD1 matches at 8 bases. Trimming at V came to 8 bases and at J to 0 bases, leaving 11 bases not matched to a gene. The CDR3 totals 16 residues. In nucleotides, the CDR3 is TGTGCCAGCGGGACAGGCGAGGGGGCTTTGAACACTGAAGCTTTCTTT. It encodes CASGTGEGALNTEAFF.

V is TRBV7-2 and J is TRBJ1-2; D ambiguous. This CDR3 comprises 11 residues. Trimming pared 5 bases from V and 8 bases from J, leaving 9 bases between. Germline V gene data show CDR1 as SGHTA and CDR2 as FQGNSA. CDR3 in DNA: TGTGCCAGCAGCCCCGGGGTAGGCTACACCTTC. Amino acids: CASSPGVGYTF.

The chain has TRBV20-1 and TRBJ1-3; D is unclear. Germline-derived CDR1 and CDR2 are DFQATT and SNEGSKA (reference sequence). CDR3 size: 12 residues. V lost 6 bases to trimming and J lost 2 bases, with 8 bases between them. Here the CDR3 reads CSAEGAGNTIYF. CDR3 DNA sequence: TGCAGTGCCGAGGGAGCTGGAAACACCATATATTTT.

This clonotype showed up just a few times. The J gene is TRBJ2-2, the V gene TRBV20-1; D is perhaps TRBD1 or TRBD2 (5 bases each). CDR1 is DFQATT and CDR2 is SNEGSKA in the germline V gene (reference sequence). Trimming took 0 bases from V and 1 from J, leaving 9 bases between them. This CDR3 region has 15 residues. CDR3: CSARDAGRNTGELFF. As DNA, the CDR3 is TGCAGTGCTAGAGATGCAGGGAGGAACACCGGGGAGCTGTTTTTT.

The chain couples TRBV29-1 to TRBJ2-5, with 8 bases that match TRBD1. The CDR3 has 11 amino acids. Trimming removed 5 bases from V and 5 bases from J; junction bases left unmatched: 1. Germline V CDR1 and CDR2: SQVTM, ANQGSEA. The CDR3 region has the DNA TGCAGCGTTAGGACAGGGGAGACCCAGTACTTC. Amino acids: CSVRTGETQYF.